What follows describes a single T cell receptor (beta chain). Germline trimming cut 0 bases from V and 3 bases from J; bases unmatched to any gene: 5. Germline-derived CDR1 and CDR2 are DFQATT and SNEGSKA (reference sequence). This CDR3 region has 15 residues. The data were taken from a study of blood T cells in healthy people across ages. Whole-study context: There was about one barcoded beta molecule captured by template switching per two T cells.

PCR was performed a second time for about 7 to 12 cycles using a sample-barcoded 5' primer and a J-beta primer mix. TCRdb redid the calling of the 5' RACE reads with MiXCR, one entry per CDR3 protein. The sample has some 550,000 distinct CDR3 sequences; roughly 48% are singletons. Source material: blood. The chain is built from TRBV20-1 and TRBJ2-5, with 9 nucleotides matching TRBD2. The clonotype originates from an older man in good health. In DNA form, the CDR3 reads TGCAGTGCTAGAGATGGGTCTAGCGGGGAAGAGACCCAGTACTTC. Translating it yields CSARDGSSGEETQYF.